This TCR beta chain was sequenced for a study of T-cell memory formation after mild COVID-19. Overall study results and limits: Nothing confirmed that second-wave clones peaking on day 37 were specific for SARS-CoV-2. Contracting clones localized mainly to CM and EM when CD4+ and mainly to EMRA when CD8+. From day 15 to 85, contracting clones were balanced between CD4 and CD8, whereas later expanders leaned toward CD4+.

This clonotype was seen only a few times. Its target is unknown. Using constant-segment primers, 5'RACE produced TCR alpha and TCR beta cDNA libraries carrying sample barcodes and UMIs. MiXCR, run by TCRdb on the 5' RACE reads, gives a single entry per CDR3 protein. This sample carries roughly 580,000 distinct CDR3 sequences, roughly 18% of them seen once, and the ten largest clones take 12%. The V gene's germline CDR1 is MNHEY and CDR2 SVGEGT. Germline trimming cut 5 bases from V and 8 bases from J; bases unmatched to any gene: 12. This CDR3 comprises 15 residues. The source material was PBMCs or a T cell subset sorted from them (not recorded which). V and J are TRBV6-2 or TRBV6-3 and TRBJ1-1; TRBD1 agrees at 9 bases. This receptor was identified in an adult woman who had mild COVID-19 (a few samples of this study predate the infection). Cell type and time point are not known. As DNA, the CDR3 is TGTGCCAGCAGTACCTCCGACAGGGGGGGTCAAGAAGCTTTCTTT. It encodes CASSTSDRGGQEAFF.